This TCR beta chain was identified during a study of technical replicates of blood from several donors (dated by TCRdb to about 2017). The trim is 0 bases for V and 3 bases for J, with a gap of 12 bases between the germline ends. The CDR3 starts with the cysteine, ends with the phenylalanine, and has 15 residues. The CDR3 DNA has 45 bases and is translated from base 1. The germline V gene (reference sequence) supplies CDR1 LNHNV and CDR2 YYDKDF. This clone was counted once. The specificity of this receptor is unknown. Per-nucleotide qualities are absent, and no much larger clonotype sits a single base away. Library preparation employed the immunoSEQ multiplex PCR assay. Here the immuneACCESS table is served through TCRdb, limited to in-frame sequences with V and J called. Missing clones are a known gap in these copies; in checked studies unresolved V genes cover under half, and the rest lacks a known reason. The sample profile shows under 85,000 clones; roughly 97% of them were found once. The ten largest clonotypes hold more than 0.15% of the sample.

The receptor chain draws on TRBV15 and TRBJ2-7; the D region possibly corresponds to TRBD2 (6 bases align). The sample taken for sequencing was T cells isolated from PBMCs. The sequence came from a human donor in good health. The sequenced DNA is TGTGCCACCAGCAGAGACGCCGGGACTCGCTACGAGCAGTACTTC. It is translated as CATSRDAGTRYEQYF.